This T cell receptor (beta chain) emerged from a study of immune cell composition in non-small cell lung cancer. Findings of the study overall: Tumour-associated clones >0.5% occurred in approximately 34% of adenocarcinomas, less than 80% of squamous. Overall clonality, unlike maximal tumour-associated clone frequency, did not predict TIL reactivity.

Turning to this clone: Its antigen is not known.

This table comes from immunoSEQ multiplex PCR, and its TCRdb copy is limited to in-frame clones, with some not included. The sample has about 1,200 clones, under 80% seen once. Germline V gene sequence: CDR1 MNHNY, CDR2 SVGAGI (reference sequence). This CDR3 spans 15 amino acids. Trimming took 5 bases from V and 4 from J, leaving 17 bases between them. The chain recombines TRBV6-6 with TRBJ1-2, with TRBD1 as a possible D gene (5 bases). Material: lung tumor tissue. The clonotype originates from a human donor with non-small cell lung cancer. This CDR3 is CASSQPDQGIYGYTF. The CDR3, as DNA: TGTGCCAGCAGTCAACCGGACCAGGGAATCTATGGCTACACCTTC.